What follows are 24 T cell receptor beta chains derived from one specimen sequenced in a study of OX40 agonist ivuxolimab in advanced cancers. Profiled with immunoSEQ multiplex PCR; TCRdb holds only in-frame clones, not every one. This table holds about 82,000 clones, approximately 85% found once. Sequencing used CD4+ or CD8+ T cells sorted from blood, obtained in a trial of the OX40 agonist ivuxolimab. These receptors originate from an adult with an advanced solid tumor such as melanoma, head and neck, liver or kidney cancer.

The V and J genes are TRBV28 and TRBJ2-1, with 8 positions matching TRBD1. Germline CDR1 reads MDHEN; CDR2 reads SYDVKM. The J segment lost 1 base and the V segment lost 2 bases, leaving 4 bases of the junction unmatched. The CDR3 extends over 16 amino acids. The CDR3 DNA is TGTGCCAGCAGTTTAGGAGGGACAGGTTCCTACAATGAGCAGTTCTTC. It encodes CASSLGGTGSYNEQFF.

Here the CDR3 reads CASSQGGTNQPQHF. In DNA, the CDR3 is TGTGCCAGCAGTCAGGGGGGGACCAATCAGCCCCAGCATTTT. This rearrangement joins TRBV28 to TRBJ1-5, with 7 bases identical to TRBD1. This CDR3 region has 14 residues. Per germline, CDR1 MDHEN and CDR2 SYDVKM. With 5 bases clipped from V and 3 bases from J, the junction kept 4 bases outside the gene matches.

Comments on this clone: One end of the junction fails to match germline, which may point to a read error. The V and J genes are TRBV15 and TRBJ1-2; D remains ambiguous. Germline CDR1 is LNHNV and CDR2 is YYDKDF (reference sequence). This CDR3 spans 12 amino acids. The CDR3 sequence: CATSTDNYGYTF. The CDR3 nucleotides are TGTGCCACTAGCACAGATAACTATGGCTACACCTTC. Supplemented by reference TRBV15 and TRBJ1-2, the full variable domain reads DAMVIQNPRYQVTQFGKPVTLSCSQTLNHNVMYWYQQKSSQAPKLLFHYYDKDFNNEADTPDNFQSRRPNTSFCFLDIRSPGLGDTAMYLCATSTDNYGYTFGSGTRLTVV.

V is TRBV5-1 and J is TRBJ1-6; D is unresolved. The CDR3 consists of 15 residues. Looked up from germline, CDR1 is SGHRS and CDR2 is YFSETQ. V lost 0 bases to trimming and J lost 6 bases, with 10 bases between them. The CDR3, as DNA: TGCGCCAGCAGCTTGGGCCATGATCGTAATTCACCCCTCCACTTT. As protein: CASSLGHDRNSPLHF.

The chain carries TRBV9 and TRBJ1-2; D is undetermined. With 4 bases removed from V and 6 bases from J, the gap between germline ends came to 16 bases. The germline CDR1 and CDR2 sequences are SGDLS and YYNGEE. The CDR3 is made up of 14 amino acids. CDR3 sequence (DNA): TGTGCCAGCAGCCCCCGACCCGATCTGGATGGCTACACCTTC. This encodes CASSPRPDLDGYTF.

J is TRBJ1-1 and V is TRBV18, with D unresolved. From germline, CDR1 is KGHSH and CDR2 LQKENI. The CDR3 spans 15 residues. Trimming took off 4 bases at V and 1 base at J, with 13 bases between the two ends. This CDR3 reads CASSRQRTGNTEAFF. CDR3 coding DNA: TGTGCCAGCTCACGCCAAAGGACGGGGAACACTGAAGCTTTCTTT.

CDR3 in DNA: TGCGCCAGCAGCTTGACAGGTAGTATGAACACTGAAGCTTTCTTT. It codes for CASSLTGSMNTEAFF. The chain is built from TRBV5-1 and TRBJ1-1, with D possibly TRBD1 on 5 matching bases. This CDR3 contains 15 residues. Germline CDR1 reads SGHRS; CDR2 reads YFSETQ. V lost 1 base to trimming and J lost 0 bases, with 10 bases between them.

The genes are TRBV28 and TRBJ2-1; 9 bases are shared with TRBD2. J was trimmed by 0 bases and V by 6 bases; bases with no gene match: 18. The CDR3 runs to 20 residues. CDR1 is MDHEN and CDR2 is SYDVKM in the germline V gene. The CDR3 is CASRRSFTAGGPPSYNEQFF. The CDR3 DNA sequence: TGTGCCAGCAGACGAAGCTTTACGGCGGGAGGGCCCCCCTCCTACAATGAGCAGTTCTTC.

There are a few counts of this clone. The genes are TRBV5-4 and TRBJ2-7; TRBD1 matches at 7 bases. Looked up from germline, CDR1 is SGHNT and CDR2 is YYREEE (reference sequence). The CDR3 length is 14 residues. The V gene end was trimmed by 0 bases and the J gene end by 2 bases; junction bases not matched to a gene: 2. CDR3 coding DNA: TGTGCCAGCAGCTTGGACAGGGGTCCCTACGAGCAGTACGTC. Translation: CASSLDRGPYEQYV.

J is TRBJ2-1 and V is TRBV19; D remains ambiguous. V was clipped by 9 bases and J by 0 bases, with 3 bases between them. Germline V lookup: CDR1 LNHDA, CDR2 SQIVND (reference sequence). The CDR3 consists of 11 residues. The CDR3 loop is CASDSYNEQFF. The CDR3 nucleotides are TGTGCCAGCGACTCCTACAATGAGCAGTTCTTC.

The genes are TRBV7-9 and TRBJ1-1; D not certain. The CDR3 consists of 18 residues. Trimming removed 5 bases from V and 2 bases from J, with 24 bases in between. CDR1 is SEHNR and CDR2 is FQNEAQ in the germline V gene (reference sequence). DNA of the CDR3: TGTGCCAGCAGCCCCCCGGGCATTATGGCGATAACTAACACTGAAGCTTTCTTT. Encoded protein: CASSPPGIMAITNTEAFF.

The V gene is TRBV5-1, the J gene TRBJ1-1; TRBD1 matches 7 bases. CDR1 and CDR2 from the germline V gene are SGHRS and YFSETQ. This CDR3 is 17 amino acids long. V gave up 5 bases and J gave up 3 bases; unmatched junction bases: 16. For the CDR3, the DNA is TGCGCCAGCAGAATTGGGACAGTTATGCCTCCGGACACTGAAGCTTTCTTT. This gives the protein CASRIGTVMPPDTEAFF.

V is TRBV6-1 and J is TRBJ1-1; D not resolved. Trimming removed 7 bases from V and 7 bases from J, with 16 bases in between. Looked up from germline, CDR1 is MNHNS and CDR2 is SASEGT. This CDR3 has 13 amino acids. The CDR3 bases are TGTGCCAGCAACAAGGCAGTGACTCTTGAAGCTTTCTTT. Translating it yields CASNKAVTLEAFF.

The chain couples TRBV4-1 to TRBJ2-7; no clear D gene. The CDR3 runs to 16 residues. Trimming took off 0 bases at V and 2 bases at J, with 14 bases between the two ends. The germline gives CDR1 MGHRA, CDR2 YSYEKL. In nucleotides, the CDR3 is TGCGCCAGCAGCCAAGATTCCCAGCGCGGTACCTACGAGCAGTACTTC. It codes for CASSQDSQRGTYEQYF.

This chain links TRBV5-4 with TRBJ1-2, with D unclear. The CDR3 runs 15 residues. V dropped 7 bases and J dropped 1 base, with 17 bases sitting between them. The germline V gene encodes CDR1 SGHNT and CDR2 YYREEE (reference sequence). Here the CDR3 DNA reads TGTGCCAGCGGATCATCGGGATCACTTAACTATGGCTACACCTTC. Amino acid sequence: CASGSSGSLNYGYTF.

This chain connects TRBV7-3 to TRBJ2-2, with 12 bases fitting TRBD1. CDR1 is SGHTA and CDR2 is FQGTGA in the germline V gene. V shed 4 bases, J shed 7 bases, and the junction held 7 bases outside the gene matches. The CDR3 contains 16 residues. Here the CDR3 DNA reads TGTGCCAGCAGCTATCTGGGACAGGGGGCCGGCGGGGAGCTGTTTTTT. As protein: CASSYLGQGAGGELFF.

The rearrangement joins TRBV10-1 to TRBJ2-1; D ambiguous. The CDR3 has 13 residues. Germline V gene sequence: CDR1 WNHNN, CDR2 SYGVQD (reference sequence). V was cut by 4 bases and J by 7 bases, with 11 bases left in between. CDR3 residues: CASSGSLGNEQFF. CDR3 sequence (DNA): TGCGCCAGCAGTGGATCGTTAGGGAATGAGCAGTTCTTC.

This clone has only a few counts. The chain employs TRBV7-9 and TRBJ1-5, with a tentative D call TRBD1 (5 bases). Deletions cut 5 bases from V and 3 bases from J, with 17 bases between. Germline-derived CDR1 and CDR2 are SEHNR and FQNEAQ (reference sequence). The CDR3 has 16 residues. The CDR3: CASSPGRGSLNQPQHF. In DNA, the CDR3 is TGTGCCAGCAGCCCAGGGCGGGGATCTCTCAATCAGCCCCAGCATTTT.

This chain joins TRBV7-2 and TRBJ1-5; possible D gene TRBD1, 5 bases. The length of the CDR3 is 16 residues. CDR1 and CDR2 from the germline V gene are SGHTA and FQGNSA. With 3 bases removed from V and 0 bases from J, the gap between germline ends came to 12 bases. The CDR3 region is CASSFDDRNSNQPQHF. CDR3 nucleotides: TGTGCCAGCAGCTTCGACGACAGAAATAGCAATCAGCCCCAGCATTTT.

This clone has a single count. The CDR3 protein is CASSLRGENTEAFF. In DNA, the CDR3 is TGCGCCAGCAGCTTGAGGGGGGAGAACACTGAAGCTTTCTTT. The genes are TRBV5-1 and TRBJ1-1, with D possibly being TRBD1 (6 bases). Trimming removed 1 base at V and 1 base at J, with 8 bases between. CDR3 length: 14 residues. CDR1 is SGHRS, CDR2 YFSETQ, per germline.

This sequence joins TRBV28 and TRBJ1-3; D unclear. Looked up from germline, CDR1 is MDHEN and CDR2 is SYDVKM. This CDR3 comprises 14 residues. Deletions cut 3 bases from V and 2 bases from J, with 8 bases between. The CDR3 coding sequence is TGTGCCAGCAGTTTCTGGGGAGCTGGAAACACCATATATTTT. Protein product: CASSFWGAGNTIYF. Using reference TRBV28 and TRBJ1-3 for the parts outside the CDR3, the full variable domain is DVKVTQSSRYLVKRTGEKVFLECVQDMDHENMFWYRQDPGLGLRLIYFSYDVKMKEKGDIPEGYSVSREKKERFSLILESASTNQTSMYLCASSFWGAGNTIYFGEGSWLTVV.

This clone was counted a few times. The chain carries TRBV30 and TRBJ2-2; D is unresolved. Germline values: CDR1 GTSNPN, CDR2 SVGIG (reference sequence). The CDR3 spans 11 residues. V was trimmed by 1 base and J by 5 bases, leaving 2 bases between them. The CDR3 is CAWSGTGELFF. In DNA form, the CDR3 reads TGTGCCTGGAGTGGTACCGGGGAGCTGTTTTTT.

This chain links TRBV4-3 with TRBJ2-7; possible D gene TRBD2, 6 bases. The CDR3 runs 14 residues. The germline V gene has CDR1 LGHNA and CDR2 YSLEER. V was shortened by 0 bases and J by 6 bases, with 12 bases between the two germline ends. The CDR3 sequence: CASSQDVGRSEQYF. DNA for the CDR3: TGCGCCAGCAGCCAAGATGTCGGGAGATCCGAGCAGTACTTC.

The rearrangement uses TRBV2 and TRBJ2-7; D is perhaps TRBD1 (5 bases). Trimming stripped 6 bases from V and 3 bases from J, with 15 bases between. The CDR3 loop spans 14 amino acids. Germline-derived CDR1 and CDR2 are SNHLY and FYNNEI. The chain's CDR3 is CASSAGLPRYEQYF. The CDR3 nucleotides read TGTGCCAGCAGCGCAGGGCTCCCTCGCTACGAGCAGTACTTC.